This entry is about one T cell receptor beta chain. These data are taken from a study of cytomegalovirus exposure and HLA in healthy donors. The PCR contained 60 Vbeta and 13 Jbeta primers. Produced via immunoSEQ multiplex PCR; TCRdb's table is partial and in-frame only. This sample yields roughly 150,000 clones, of which about two thirds are seen a single time; 1.5% to 2% belongs to the top ten. The germline V gene has CDR1 MDHEN and CDR2 SYDVKM. The CDR3 runs 15 residues. Between the trimmed V and J ends, which lost 4 bases and 1 base, there was a span of 13 bases. The TCR was taken from a woman under 30 in good health and CMV-seronegative. The sample comprised PBMCs. V gene TRBV28 combines with J gene TRBJ1-1; D unresolved. Written as DNA, the CDR3 is TGTGCCAGCAGTTCGGAGGCCCCCGGGAACACTGAAGCTTTCTTT. Amino acid sequence: CASSSEAPGNTEAFF.